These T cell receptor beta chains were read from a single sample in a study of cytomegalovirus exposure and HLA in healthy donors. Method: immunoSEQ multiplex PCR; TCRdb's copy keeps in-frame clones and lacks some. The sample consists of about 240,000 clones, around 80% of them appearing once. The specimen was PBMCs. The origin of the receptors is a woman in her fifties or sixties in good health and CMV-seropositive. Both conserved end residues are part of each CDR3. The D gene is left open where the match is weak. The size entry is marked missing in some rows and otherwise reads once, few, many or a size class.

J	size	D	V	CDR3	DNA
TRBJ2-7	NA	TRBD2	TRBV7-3	CASSLAGGSYEQYF	TGTGCCAGCAGTTTAGCGGGAGGCTCCTACGAGCAGTACTTC
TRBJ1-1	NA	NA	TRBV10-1	CASSESRVLNTEAFF	TGCGCCAGCAGTGAGTCGCGGGTACTGAACACTGAAGCTTTCTTT
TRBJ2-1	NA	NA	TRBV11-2	CASSLINNEQFF	TGTGCCAGCAGCTTAATAAACAATGAGCAGTTCTTC
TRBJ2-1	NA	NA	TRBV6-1	CASSEAMAGAGVQFF	TGTGCCAGCAGTGAAGCGATGGCGGGGGCAGGGGTGCAGTTCTTC
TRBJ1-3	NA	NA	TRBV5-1	CASSLGQVTGNTIYF	TGCGCCAGCAGCTTGGGACAGGTGACTGGAAACACCATATATTTT
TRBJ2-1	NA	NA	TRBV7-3	CASSLISSIATKGNEQFF	TGTGCCAGCAGCTTAATCAGCTCTATAGCGACCAAAGGGAATGAGCAGTTCTTC
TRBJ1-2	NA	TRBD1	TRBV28	CASSDRAIYGYTF	TGTGCCAGCTCCGACAGGGCTATCTATGGCTACACCTTC
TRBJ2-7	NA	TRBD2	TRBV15	CATSRPEAGGIFYEQYF	TGTGCCACCAGCAGGCCTGAAGCGGGAGGGATTTTCTACGAGCAGTACTTC
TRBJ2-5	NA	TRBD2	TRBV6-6	CASSVGGHSTQYF	TGTGCCAGCAGTGTGGGAGGGCACTCGACCCAGTACTTC
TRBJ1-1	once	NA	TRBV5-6	CASSLAGVTEAFF	TGTGCCAGCAGCTTGGCCGGGGTCACTGAAGCTTTCTTT
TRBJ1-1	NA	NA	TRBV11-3	CASSLGGVNTEAFF	TGTGCCAGCAGCCTTGGGGGCGTGAACACTGAAGCTTTCTTT
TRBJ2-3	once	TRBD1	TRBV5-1	CASSAGQGASTDTQYF	TGCGCCAGCAGCGCCGGACAGGGCGCTAGCACAGATACGCAGTATTTT
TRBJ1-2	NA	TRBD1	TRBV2	CASSEVGSQGDYGYTF	TGTGCCAGCAGCGAAGTGGGATCACAGGGGGACTATGGCTACACCTTC
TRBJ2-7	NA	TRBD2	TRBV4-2	CASSQDKFRTSGRVEQYF	TGTGCCAGCAGCCAAGATAAATTTCGGACTAGCGGGAGAGTCGAGCAGTACTTC
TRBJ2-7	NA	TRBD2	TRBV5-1	CASSSTSGYYEQYF	TGCGCCAGCAGTTCGACTAGCGGGTATTACGAGCAGTACTTC
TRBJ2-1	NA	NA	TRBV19	CASSLPTSYNEQFF	TGTGCCAGTAGTTTACCGACATCCTACAATGAGCAGTTCTTC
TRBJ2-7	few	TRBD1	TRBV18	CASSETWDSYSYEQYF	TGTGCCAGCTCAGAGACCTGGGACAGTTATTCCTACGAGCAGTACTTC
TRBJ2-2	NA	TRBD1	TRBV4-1	CASSQEGPQGANTGELFF	TGCGCCAGCAGCCAAGAAGGCCCCCAGGGGGCGAACACCGGGGAGCTGTTTTTT
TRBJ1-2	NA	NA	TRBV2	CASSVERAALIGYTF	TGTGCCAGCAGTGTGGAGAGGGCCGCTCTGATCGGCTACACCTTC
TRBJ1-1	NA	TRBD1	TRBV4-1	CASSQLTGVEAFF	TGCGCCAGCAGCCAACTCACAGGGGTGGAGGCTTTCTTT
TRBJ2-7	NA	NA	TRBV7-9	CASSSTRDYEQYF	TGTGCCAGCAGCTCGACCCGGGACTACGAGCAGTACTTC
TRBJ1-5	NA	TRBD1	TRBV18	CASSEGQGLTQPQHF	TGTGCCAGCTCGGAGGGACAGGGGTTAACTCAGCCCCAGCATTTT
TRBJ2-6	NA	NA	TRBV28	CASSGWLSGANVLTF	TGTGCCAGCAGTGGCTGGCTCTCTGGGGCCAACGTCCTGACTTTC
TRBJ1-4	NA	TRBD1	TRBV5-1	CASSLSQGQIGEKLFF	TGCGCCAGCAGCTTGTCACAGGGGCAGATTGGGGAAAAACTGTTTTTT
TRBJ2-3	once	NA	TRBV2	CASGPGWGDQSTDTQYF	TGTGCCAGCGGCCCGGGGTGGGGGGACCAAAGCACAGATACGCAGTATTTT
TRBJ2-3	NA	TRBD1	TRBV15	CATSTLRGRADTQYF	TGTGCCACCAGCACACTCAGGGGGCGGGCAGATACGCAGTATTTT
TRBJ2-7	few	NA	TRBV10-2	CATGNSYEQYF	TGCGCCACCGGGAACTCATACGAGCAGTACTTC
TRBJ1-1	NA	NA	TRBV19	CASSIGRERAEVLEAFF	TGTGCCAGTAGTATAGGGCGGGAAAGGGCCGAGGTCCTTGAAGCTTTCTTT
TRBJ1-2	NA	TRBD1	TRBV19	CASSRYFRDSGYTF	TGTGCCAGTTCGCGATATTTCCGGGACAGTGGCTACACCTTC
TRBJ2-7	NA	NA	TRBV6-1	CASSELDSRPYEQYF	TGTGCCAGCAGTGAACTGGACAGTAGGCCCTACGAGCAGTACTTC
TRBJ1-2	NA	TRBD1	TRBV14	CASSPRQGDGYTF	TGTGCCAGCAGCCCCCGACAGGGAGATGGCTACACCTTC
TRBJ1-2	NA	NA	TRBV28	CASRAFSGANYGYTF	TGTGCCAGCAGGGCCTTTTCGGGAGCTAACTATGGCTACACCTTC
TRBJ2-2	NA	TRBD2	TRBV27	CASTLPYLAGGLNTGELFF	TGTGCCAGCACTCTACCCTACCTAGCGGGAGGGCTAAACACCGGGGAGCTGTTTTTT
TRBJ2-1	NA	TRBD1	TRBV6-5	CASSYSGTDGRGRQFF	TGTGCCAGCAGTTACTCTGGGACAGACGGCCGGGGCAGGCAGTTCTTC
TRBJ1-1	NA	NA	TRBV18	CASSPRTVPEAFF	TGTGCCAGCTCACCCCGGACAGTTCCCGAAGCTTTCTTT
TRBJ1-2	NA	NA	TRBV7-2	CASSLGTAPSYTF	TGTGCCAGCAGCTTAGGGACAGCCCCAAGCTACACCTTC
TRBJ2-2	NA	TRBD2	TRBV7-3	CASSLGASGSTGELFF	TGTGCCAGCAGCTTAGGCGCTAGCGGGAGCACCGGGGAGCTGTTTTTT
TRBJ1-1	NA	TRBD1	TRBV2	CASGGQGRGTEAFF	TGTGCCAGCGGGGGACAGGGGAGGGGGACTGAAGCTTTCTTT
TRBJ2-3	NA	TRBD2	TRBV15	CATSRGTSGRADTQYF	TGTGCCACCAGCAGGGGTACTAGCGGCCGCGCAGATACGCAGTATTTT
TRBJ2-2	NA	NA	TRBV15	CATSSGSTGELFF	TGTGCCACCAGCTCCGGGAGTACCGGGGAGCTGTTTTTT
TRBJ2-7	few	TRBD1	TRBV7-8	CASSPRTGRNEQYF	TGTGCCAGCAGCCCGCGGACAGGGAGGAACGAGCAGTACTTC
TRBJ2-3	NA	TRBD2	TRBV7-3	CASSLGQGGTDTQYF	TGTGCCAGCAGCTTAGGCCAGGGAGGGACAGATACGCAGTATTTT
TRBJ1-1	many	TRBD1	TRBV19	CASSTRGLQAFF	TGTGCCAGTAGTACCAGGGGGCTACAAGCTTTCTTT
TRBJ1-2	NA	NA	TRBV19	CASSMWAGNYGYTF	TGTGCCAGTAGTATGTGGGCAGGGAACTATGGCTACACCTTC
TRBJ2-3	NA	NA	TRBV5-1	CASSPRDTRTDTQYF	TGCGCCAGCAGCCCACGGGACACCCGCACAGATACGCAGTATTTT
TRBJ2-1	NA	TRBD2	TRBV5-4	CASSRTSGSLDEQFF	TGTGCCAGCAGCCGGACTAGCGGGAGTTTAGATGAGCAGTTCTTC
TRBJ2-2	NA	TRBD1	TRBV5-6	CASSLGGQGTGELFF	TGTGCCAGCAGCTTGGGGGGACAGGGAACCGGGGAGCTGTTTTTT
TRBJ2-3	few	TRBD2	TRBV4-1	CASSHAYPGGGSDTQYF	TGCGCCAGCAGCCACGCCTATCCGGGGGGAGGTTCAGATACGCAGTATTTT
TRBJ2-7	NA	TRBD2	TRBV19	CASDTSGRAGIYEQYF	TGTGCCAGTGATACTAGCGGGAGGGCCGGGATCTACGAGCAGTACTTC
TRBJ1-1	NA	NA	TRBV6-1	CASSEQGKNTEAFF	TGTGCCAGCAGTGAACAGGGTAAGAACACTGAAGCTTTCTTT